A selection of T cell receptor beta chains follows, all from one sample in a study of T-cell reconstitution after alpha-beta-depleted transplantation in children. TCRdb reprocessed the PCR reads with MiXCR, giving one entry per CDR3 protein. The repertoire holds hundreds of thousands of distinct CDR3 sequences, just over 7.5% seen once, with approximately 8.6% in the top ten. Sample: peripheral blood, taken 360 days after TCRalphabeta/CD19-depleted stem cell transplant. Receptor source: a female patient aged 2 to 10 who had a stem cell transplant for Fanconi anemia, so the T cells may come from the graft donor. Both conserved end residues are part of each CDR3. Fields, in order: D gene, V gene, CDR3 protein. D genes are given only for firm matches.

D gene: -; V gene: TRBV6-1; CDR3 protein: CASTNRGSHPNTGELFF
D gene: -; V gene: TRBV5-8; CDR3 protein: CASSDGLQETQYF
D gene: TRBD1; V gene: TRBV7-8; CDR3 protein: CASSRYRGPNQPQHF
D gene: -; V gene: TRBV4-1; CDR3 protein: CASSQDPFYEQYF
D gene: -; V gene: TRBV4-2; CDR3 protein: CASSQDSVGWRKETQYF
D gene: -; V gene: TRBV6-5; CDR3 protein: CASSYSMRGSHNEQFF
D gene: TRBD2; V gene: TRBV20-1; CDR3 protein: CSAIILAGGPDEQYF
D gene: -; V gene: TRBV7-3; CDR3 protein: CASSSQTDTQYF
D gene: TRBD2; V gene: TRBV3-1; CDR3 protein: CASSQDRTSGNEQYF
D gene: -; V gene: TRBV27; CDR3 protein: CASSLKGGYNEQFF
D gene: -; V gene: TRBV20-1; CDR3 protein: CSASAGLGANVLTF
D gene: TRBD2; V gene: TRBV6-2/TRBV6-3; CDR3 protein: CASNAAGFKDTQYF
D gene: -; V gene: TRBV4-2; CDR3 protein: CASSQDRGSQETQYF
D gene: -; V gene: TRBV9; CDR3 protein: CASSVVGSTGELFF
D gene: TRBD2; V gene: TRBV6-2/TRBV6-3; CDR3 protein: CAIRGAGGSYNEQFF
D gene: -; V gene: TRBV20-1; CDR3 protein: CSANQGAKNIQYF
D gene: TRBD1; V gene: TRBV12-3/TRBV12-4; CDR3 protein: CASSLESTGVPQETQYF
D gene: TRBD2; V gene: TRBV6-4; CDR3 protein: CASSDSSGRADTQYF
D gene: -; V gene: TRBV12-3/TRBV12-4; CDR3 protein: CASTRWATNYGYTF